This TCR beta chain was profiled in a study of T cells in Graves' hyperthyroidism and ophthalmopathy. Study conclusions and caveats: Ophthalmopathy, as predicted by the model, came a median about six months after the prediction.

Many counts were recorded for this clonotype. Antigen: not known. Amplification of TCR beta CDR3 regions used RNA as the template. When the TCR CDR3 underwent first-round RT-PCR, the HTBI primer set was used. TCRdb re-called the multiplex PCR reads through MiXCR, storing one row per CDR3 protein. The data hold 400,000 to 600,000 distinct CDR3 sequences, with more than 15% observed a single time. Trimming took 4 bases from V and 1 from J, leaving 8 bases between them. The germline gives CDR1 DFQATT, CDR2 SNEGSKA (reference sequence). This CDR3 comprises 14 residues. Among ophthalmopathy patients, the Clinical Activity Score reached at least 3, the NOSPECS grade reached at least 4, and duration remained under 3 months. Out of approximately 10 ml of fresh peripheral blood came the PBMCs.

Sequenced material: blood. This clonotype originated in a woman aged 25 to 39 with Graves' ophthalmopathy. This chain joins TRBV20-1 and TRBJ2-6, with D uncertain. In DNA form, the CDR3 reads TGCAGTGCTACCCCTCTATCTGGGGCCAACGTCCTGACTTTC. Amino acid sequence: CSATPLSGANVLTF.